This T cell receptor (beta chain) was obtained from a study of T cells after posttransplantation cyclophosphamide (dated by TCRdb to about 2016). General notes on the study: Using TRB sequencing, the study followed how the T cell repertoire reconstituted after myeloablative bone marrow transplantation in which posttransplantation cyclophosphamide served as GVHD prophylaxis. Antigen receptor sequencing covered samples from 30 to 40 PTCy-treated patients and over 15 of their related bone marrow donors. Blood from all 30 or so PTCy patients who had 1-year posttransplant specimens underwent TRB sequencing. In 3 patients, up to roughly 3 additional blood samples taken between 2 and 5.2 years after transplant also underwent TRB sequencing, as did pretransplant blood from a handful of patients. Because TRA and TRB clonality correlated tightly in 9 samples, the subsequent TCR analyses were limited to TRB only. Public TRB sequences were checked against a database of over 3,000 sequences associated with responses to pathogens, tumor antigens, self-antigens and alloantigens. Overall study outcomes, separate from this receptor: At 1-2 months, donor-recipient similarity was low but rose over the first year, and the later blood repertoires were often dominated by donor CD8+ memory clones. Across the 45 to 55 patients, TRB clonality was highly associated with recipient CMV seropositivity and CMV reactivation, and diversity with PTCy was similar to that in the CNI/methotrexate controls. The TRB repertoires of T cells infiltrating skin or the GI tract showed only limited overlap with the TRB repertoires found in blood.

The treatment or condition label, read with the paper, signifies: high-dose cyclophosphamide on days +3 and +4 as single-agent GVHD prophylaxis. PTCy patients received busulfan and fludarabine conditioning, a related or unrelated marrow graft, and cyclophosphamide on days +3 and +4. The PTCy-treated patients were enrolled in a prospective multi-institutional clinical trial. Peripheral blood and bone marrow mononuclear cells were isolated by Ficoll-Hypaque density centrifugation and cryopreserved. This clone was seen ten or more times. Its antigen is still unknown. Per-base quality was not reported, and no clone a single base away is much larger than it. Genomic DNA was the input for TRB sequencing, which was run either with the immunoSEQ assay at survey resolution or with the hsTCRB kit. On the study's bioinformatics: The immunoSEQ software was used for initial read processing, and the LymphoSeq R package was used for repertoire analyses. Clonality was computed as 1 minus normalized Shannon entropy, and a Gini coefficient was also calculated for each TRB dataset. To infer phenotypes in unsorted samples, TRB sequences from sorted subsets of the recipient or donor were mapped onto the unsorted samples of the same recipient. TCRdb limited this immuneACCESS table to in-frame rearrangements with V and J called. A share of clones is missing; checked studies link under half to unresolved V genes, and the rest is unexplained. V and J calls and clone size are given by that table; D and trimming were obtained from the DNA. The sample counts roughly 8,100 clones, each observed more than once. 20% to 25% of the sample is taken by the ten largest.

Sequences SGHRS (CDR1) and YFSETQ (CDR2) are obtained from the germline V gene. The CDR3 runs 17 amino acids, cysteine and phenylalanine included. This entry keeps only the CDR3 DNA: 51 bases, framed from base 1. Trimming removed 0 bases from V and 5 bases from J, leaving 17 bases between the germline ends. The receptor chain draws on TRBV5-1 and TRBJ1-4, and possibly TRBD1, on 6 matching bases. The receptor's source is a female patient in her 60s who received an allogeneic stem cell transplant from an unrelated donor, was CMV-positive, and had acute GVHD only. Post transplant, some T cells may arise from the graft donor. Sequencing used PBMCs, obtained less than 95 days after allogeneic stem cell transplant with posttransplant cyclophosphamide. The CDR3 has the sequence CASSLAIPQGPNEKLFF. The DNA sequence reads TGCGCCAGCAGCTTGGCCATTCCACAGGGACCCAATGAAAAACTGTTTTTT.